This T cell receptor (beta chain) was identified in a study of T cell responses to AZD1222 COVID-19 vaccine. TCRdb's table, derived via immunoSEQ multiplex PCR, lists solely in-frame clones and lacks some. In the table there are about 120,000 clones, 70% to 90% of which are singletons. General study findings and limits: Recipients of two AZD1222 doses showed rising Spike-specific TCR breadth and depth. Mapped onto spike, vaccine-associated CD4 TCRs spanned it and were dominant at 160-218 and 743-854. Most donors were white British, females outnumbered males, and clonal diversity was possibly underestimated. The repertoires were collected only after the peak T cell response.

The V segment lost 6 bases and the J segment 5 bases; nucleotides outside the gene matches: 6. The length of the CDR3 is 15 residues. The germline V gene has CDR1 MGHDK and CDR2 SYGVNS. With respect to this clone: The antigen is unknown.

The rearrangement joins TRBV25-1 to TRBJ1-3; 11 bases are shared with TRBD1. The clonotype originates from an adult in good health. The sample in question was peripheral blood, obtained on day 0 of AZD1222 vaccination. The chain's CDR3 is CASRTGTGGRNTIYF. The CDR3 bases are TGTGCCAGCAGAACCGGGACAGGGGGTAGAAACACCATATATTTT.